Listed below are T cell receptor beta chains from one sample, sequenced in a study of blood T cell repertoires in COVID-19. The protocol was immunoSEQ multiplex PCR, while the TCRdb copy is restricted to in-frame clones and leaves out a portion. In the table there are 250,000 to 300,000 clones, more than 80% of which are singletons. The sequenced sample was peripheral blood. Every receptor here comes from a woman in her fifties or sixties with COVID-19, enrolled during active disease. The CDR3 runs from the conserved cysteine through the conserved F or W. D genes are given only for firm matches. Clone size, where shown, is once, few, many, or a class for clones that have expanded.

cdr3_nt: TGTGCCAGCAGCTTCCTCGGGGGAGACGAGCAGTACTTC
cdr3_aa: CASSFLGGDEQYF
clone_size: .
j_call: TRBJ2-7
v_call: TRBV16
d_call: .

cdr3_nt: TGCGCCAGCAGCTTGGAGGCGGGACAGTACAATGAGCAGTTCTTC
cdr3_aa: CASSLEAGQYNEQFF
clone_size: .
j_call: TRBJ2-1
v_call: TRBV5-1
d_call: .

cdr3_nt: TGTGCCAGCAGCTTGGTCACTCGGGAGGTCTTGATCAATGAGCAGTTCTTC
cdr3_aa: CASSLVTREVLINEQFF
clone_size: .
j_call: TRBJ2-1
v_call: TRBV5-6
d_call: TRBD2

cdr3_nt: TGTGCCAGCAGTCCGGAGAAGGTAGAAAAACTGTTTTTT
cdr3_aa: CASSPEKVEKLFF
clone_size: .
j_call: TRBJ1-4
v_call: TRBV3-1/TRBV3-2
d_call: .

cdr3_nt: TGTGCCAGCAGTCCCCTCGTCCGTCGGCGGGCAACTAATGAAAAACTGTTTTTT
cdr3_aa: CASSPLVRRRATNEKLFF
clone_size: .
j_call: TRBJ1-4
v_call: TRBV27
d_call: .

cdr3_nt: TGTGCCAGCAGTACCGTGGGACAGGGCAGGGAATCACCCCTCCACTTT
cdr3_aa: CASSTVGQGRESPLHF
clone_size: .
j_call: TRBJ1-6
v_call: TRBV27
d_call: TRBD1

cdr3_nt: TGTGCCAGCAGTGAAGGTTCGGGAGTGGGCCAAGAGACCCAGTACTTC
cdr3_aa: CASSEGSGVGQETQYF
clone_size: .
j_call: TRBJ2-5
v_call: TRBV6-1
d_call: .

cdr3_nt: TGTGCCAGTAGTATAGCTTCCGCCCGAAGATCGGCACCCCTCCACTTT
cdr3_aa: CASSIASARRSAPLHF
clone_size: .
j_call: TRBJ1-6
v_call: TRBV19
d_call: .

cdr3_nt: TGCGCCAGCAGCGCCGGATCTCAAGATCCTGGGCACTCAGAGACCCAGTACTTC
cdr3_aa: CASSAGSQDPGHSETQYF
clone_size: .
j_call: TRBJ2-5
v_call: TRBV10-1
d_call: .

cdr3_nt: TGTGCCAGCAGCCCCACTAGCGGGTTCTACAATGAGCAGTTCTTC
cdr3_aa: CASSPTSGFYNEQFF
clone_size: .
j_call: TRBJ2-1
v_call: TRBV7-9
d_call: TRBD2

cdr3_nt: TGTGCCAGCAGCTTTGGGGCTTCACCCCTCCACTTT
cdr3_aa: CASSFGASPLHF
clone_size: .
j_call: TRBJ1-6
v_call: TRBV11-1
d_call: .

cdr3_nt: TGTGCCAGTAGCACCTATGTTAGCGGGAAGGAAGATACGCAGTATTTT
cdr3_aa: CASSTYVSGKEDTQYF
clone_size: .
j_call: TRBJ2-3
v_call: TRBV19
d_call: TRBD2

cdr3_nt: TGTGCCAGCAGTTTCCGACTTTCAGGGATTACTTCCTACGAGCAGTACTTC
cdr3_aa: CASSFRLSGITSYEQYF
clone_size: .
j_call: TRBJ2-7
v_call: TRBV27
d_call: .

cdr3_nt: TGTGCCAGCAGCATCAGAAACCGGGACAGGGTCTACAATGAGCAGTTCTTC
cdr3_aa: CASSIRNRDRVYNEQFF
clone_size: .
j_call: TRBJ2-1
v_call: TRBV14
d_call: TRBD1

cdr3_nt: TGTGCCAGCAGCCAACAGGGGGCTTCCACAGATACGCAGTATTTT
cdr3_aa: CASSQQGASTDTQYF
clone_size: .
j_call: TRBJ2-3
v_call: TRBV11-3
d_call: TRBD1

cdr3_nt: TGTGCCTGGAGTATGGCAGCGGGTACGCAGTATTTT
cdr3_aa: CAWSMAAGTQYF
clone_size: .
j_call: TRBJ2-3
v_call: TRBV30
d_call: .

cdr3_nt: TGTGCCAGCAGCTTATATGGTGGCGGGAGTCAGTCAGATACGCAGTATTTT
cdr3_aa: CASSLYGGGSQSDTQYF
clone_size: .
j_call: TRBJ2-3
v_call: TRBV7-8
d_call: TRBD2

cdr3_nt: TGTGCCAGCAGCTTGATGGGAGGATTGGGTTCTAGGTACTTC
cdr3_aa: CASSLMGGLGSRYF
clone_size: .
j_call: TRBJ2-4
v_call: TRBV5-4
d_call: .

cdr3_nt: TGTGCCAGCAGTTACTGGGGCCAGCTCTACGAGCAGTACTTC
cdr3_aa: CASSYWGQLYEQYF
clone_size: .
j_call: TRBJ2-7
v_call: TRBV6-2/TRBV6-3
d_call: .

cdr3_nt: TGTGCCAGCAGCTCCGCGTGGACAGGGGGCTCTGGAAACACCATATATTTT
cdr3_aa: CASSSAWTGGSGNTIYF
clone_size: .
j_call: TRBJ1-3
v_call: TRBV7-2
d_call: TRBD1

cdr3_nt: TGTGCCAGCAGTGGGGACAGGGGGGACTATGGCTACACCTTC
cdr3_aa: CASSGDRGDYGYTF
clone_size: .
j_call: TRBJ1-2
v_call: TRBV2
d_call: TRBD1

cdr3_nt: TGTGCCAGTAGTATTCGTTGGACTAGCGGGAGTTCGGACGAGCAGTACTTC
cdr3_aa: CASSIRWTSGSSDEQYF
clone_size: .
j_call: TRBJ2-7
v_call: TRBV19
d_call: TRBD2

cdr3_nt: TGTGCCACCTCGCAAGTCACGGCGGCTACTACCATATATTTT
cdr3_aa: CATSQVTAATTIYF
clone_size: .
j_call: TRBJ1-3
v_call: TRBV19
d_call: .

cdr3_nt: TGTGCCAGCAGCTTAAATCTGCAGGGATTCACAGATACGCAGTATTTT
cdr3_aa: CASSLNLQGFTDTQYF
clone_size: .
j_call: TRBJ2-3
v_call: TRBV7-9
d_call: .

cdr3_nt: TGTGCCAGCTCACCCACATCGAACACTGAAGCTTTCTTT
cdr3_aa: CASSPTSNTEAFF
clone_size: .
j_call: TRBJ1-1
v_call: TRBV18
d_call: .

cdr3_nt: TGCGCCAGCAGCTCGGGACAACCCGGAGGACACTACGAGCAGTACTTC
cdr3_aa: CASSSGQPGGHYEQYF
clone_size: .
j_call: TRBJ2-7
v_call: TRBV5-1
d_call: .

cdr3_nt: TGCGCCAGCAGCCAAGACCCACTCGGACTAGCGGGTCGGACCGGGGAGCTGTTTTTT
cdr3_aa: CASSQDPLGLAGRTGELFF
clone_size: .
j_call: TRBJ2-2
v_call: TRBV4-1
d_call: TRBD2

cdr3_nt: TGTGCCAGCTCACCAACCCTTGCGGGCCCCGGGGAGCTGTTTTTT
cdr3_aa: CASSPTLAGPGELFF
clone_size: .
j_call: TRBJ2-2
v_call: TRBV18
d_call: .

cdr3_nt: TGTGCCAGCAGCTTTTCATGGCGGGGAGAACCCTACGAGCAGTACTTC
cdr3_aa: CASSFSWRGEPYEQYF
clone_size: .
j_call: TRBJ2-7
v_call: TRBV5-6
d_call: .

cdr3_nt: TGTGCCAGTAGTACAGGACGGGACAGGGGGCTGGCCTCCTATAATTCACCCCTCCACTTT
cdr3_aa: CASSTGRDRGLASYNSPLHF
clone_size: .
j_call: TRBJ1-6
v_call: TRBV19
d_call: TRBD1

cdr3_nt: TGTGCCAGCAGCGCCCGGGGACTAGCGGGGGCTTCCTACAATGAGCAGTTCTTC
cdr3_aa: CASSARGLAGASYNEQFF
clone_size: .
j_call: TRBJ2-1
v_call: TRBV9
d_call: TRBD2

cdr3_nt: TGTGCCTGGAGTGTACGGGCAGGGAGGTATAGTGAGCAGTTCTTC
cdr3_aa: CAWSVRAGRYSEQFF
clone_size: .
j_call: TRBJ2-1
v_call: TRBV30
d_call: .

cdr3_nt: TGTGCCAGCAGCTCTCGAGTGGGCAACTACGAGCAGTACTTC
cdr3_aa: CASSSRVGNYEQYF
clone_size: once
j_call: TRBJ2-7
v_call: TRBV3-1/TRBV3-2
d_call: .

cdr3_nt: TGTGCCAGCAGTTTTAGCAGAGGACAGCCCCAGCATTTT
cdr3_aa: CASSFSRGQPQHF
clone_size: .
j_call: TRBJ1-5
v_call: TRBV12-3/TRBV12-4
d_call: .

cdr3_nt: TGTGCCTGGTCAACCGGGACAGGGACCACCGGGGAGCTGTTTTTT
cdr3_aa: CAWSTGTGTTGELFF
clone_size: .
j_call: TRBJ2-2
v_call: TRBV30
d_call: TRBD1

cdr3_nt: TGTGCCAGCAGCTGGGGAGGGAGGAACACTGAAGCTTTCTTT
cdr3_aa: CASSWGGRNTEAFF
clone_size: .
j_call: TRBJ1-1
v_call: TRBV6-5
d_call: .

cdr3_nt: TGTGCCAGCTTCTCCCGGCTCGGGGACACCGGGGAGCTGTTTTTT
cdr3_aa: CASFSRLGDTGELFF
clone_size: .
j_call: TRBJ2-2
v_call: TRBV6-5
d_call: .

cdr3_nt: TGTGCCAGCAGCTTAAAGGCTCGGCGCGGGAGGGTTACAGATACGCAGTATTTT
cdr3_aa: CASSLKARRGRVTDTQYF
clone_size: .
j_call: TRBJ2-3
v_call: TRBV7-3
d_call: TRBD2

cdr3_nt: TGTGCCAGCAGTTACGTGGTTGGACTAGCGGGAGGCGATGAGCAGTTCTTC
cdr3_aa: CASSYVVGLAGGDEQFF
clone_size: .
j_call: TRBJ2-1
v_call: TRBV6-2/TRBV6-3
d_call: TRBD2

cdr3_nt: TGTGCCAGCAGCTTACGCCATAACATCAATCAGCCCCAGCATTTT
cdr3_aa: CASSLRHNINQPQHF
clone_size: .
j_call: TRBJ1-5
v_call: TRBV21-1
d_call: .

cdr3_nt: TGTGCCAGCAGCCAACTAGCCAATGAGCAGTTCTTC
cdr3_aa: CASSQLANEQFF
clone_size: .
j_call: TRBJ2-1
v_call: TRBV3-1/TRBV3-2
d_call: .